A selection of T cell receptor beta chains follows, all from one sample in a study of blood T cell repertoires in COVID-19. Measured with immunoSEQ multiplex PCR; TCRdb has only the in-frame clones, and not every one. Counted here are 250,000 to 300,000 clones, 85% to 90% occurring once; the ten biggest clones make up 2% to 2.5%. Sequencing was done on a sample of PBMCs or T cells enriched from blood (not recorded which). Receptors were obtained from a woman aged 60 to 75 in a cohort exposed to, infected with or recovered from COVID-19 (not recorded which). Each CDR3 is given with its conserved first and last residue. A D gene is named only where the DNA matches it firmly. Size is stated for part of the rows, as once, few or many counts, or as a class when the clone is expanded.

NA	TRBV7-2	TRBJ2-7	TRBD2	CASSSGSGYEQYF	TGTGCCAGCAGCAGCGGGAGTGGTTACGAGCAGTACTTC
NA	TRBV11-2	TRBJ1-3	NA	CASSLSPGHSSGNTIYF	TGTGCCAGCAGCTTATCCCCTGGGCATAGCTCTGGAAACACCATATATTTT
NA	TRBV7-2	TRBJ1-2	NA	CASSLERGAGGYTF	TGTGCCAGCAGCTTAGAGCGGGGGGCGGGTGGCTACACCTTC
NA	TRBV5-1	TRBJ2-5	TRBD1	CASSAGTGQETQYF	TGCGCCAGCAGCGCTGGGACAGGACAAGAGACCCAGTACTTC
NA	TRBV5-1	TRBJ2-3	TRBD2	CASSLGTSGRVTDTQYF	TGCGCCAGCAGCTTAGGGACTAGCGGGAGGGTCACAGATACGCAGTATTTT
NA	TRBV5-3	TRBJ1-2	TRBD1	CARSLDSGGDYGYTF	TGTGCCAGAAGCTTGGATTCAGGGGGAGACTATGGCTACACCTTC
few	TRBV6-5	TRBJ2-4	NA	CASSRSSLDIQYF	TGTGCCAGCAGTCGGTCCTCCCTTGACATTCAGTACTTC
NA	TRBV28	TRBJ2-7	NA	CASTTGTQYEQYF	TGTGCCAGCACCACCGGGACTCAATACGAGCAGTACTTC
NA	TRBV7-2	TRBJ2-7	TRBD2	CASSLAIAGGLSEQYF	TGTGCCAGCAGCTTAGCCATAGCGGGAGGCTTATCCGAGCAGTACTTC
NA	TRBV6-4	TRBJ1-2	TRBD1	CASSDSPGGNGYTF	TGTGCCAGCAGTGACTCCCCAGGGGGCAATGGCTACACCTTC
NA	TRBV18	TRBJ2-1	TRBD1	CASSSGTGFGEQFF	TGTGCCAGCTCTTCCGGGACAGGGTTCGGTGAGCAGTTCTTC